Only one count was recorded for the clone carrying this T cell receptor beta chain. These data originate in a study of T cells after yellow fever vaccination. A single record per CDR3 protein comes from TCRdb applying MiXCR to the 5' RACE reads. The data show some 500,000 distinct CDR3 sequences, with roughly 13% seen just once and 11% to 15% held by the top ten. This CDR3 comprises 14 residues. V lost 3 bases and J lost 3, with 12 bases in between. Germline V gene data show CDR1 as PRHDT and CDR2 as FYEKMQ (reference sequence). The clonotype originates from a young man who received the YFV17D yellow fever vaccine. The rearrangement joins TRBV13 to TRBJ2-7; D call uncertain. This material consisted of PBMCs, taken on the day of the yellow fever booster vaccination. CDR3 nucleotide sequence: TGTGCCAGCAGCTTGGTGGGCCTCCGCTACGAGCAGTACTTC. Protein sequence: CASSLVGLRYEQYF.